This T cell receptor beta chain was obtained from a study of spatial heterogeneity in lung cancer. This clonotype was observed a handful of times. TCRdb reanalysed the 5' RACE reads using MiXCR and keeps one entry per CDR3 protein. This repertoire shows fewer than 55,000 distinct CDR3 sequences, less than 8.5% found once; its top ten account for around an eighth. Regarding time point: sample taken at primary tumor resection. Whole RNA from tumor, nontumor lung or frozen PBMC was sequenced unsorted. Germline CDR1 reads MNHEY; CDR2 reads SMNVEV (reference sequence). The CDR3 contains 14 residues. V was clipped by 3 bases and J by 4 bases, with 9 bases between them.

Sequencing used PBMCs, obtained at surgery. The sequence was obtained from a female donor with early-stage non-small cell lung cancer. The chain employs TRBV27 and TRBJ2-2; no firm D call. In DNA form, the CDR3 reads TGTGCCAGCAGTTTTTTTTTCAGCACCGGGGAGCTGTTTTTT. Protein: CASSFFFSTGELFF.